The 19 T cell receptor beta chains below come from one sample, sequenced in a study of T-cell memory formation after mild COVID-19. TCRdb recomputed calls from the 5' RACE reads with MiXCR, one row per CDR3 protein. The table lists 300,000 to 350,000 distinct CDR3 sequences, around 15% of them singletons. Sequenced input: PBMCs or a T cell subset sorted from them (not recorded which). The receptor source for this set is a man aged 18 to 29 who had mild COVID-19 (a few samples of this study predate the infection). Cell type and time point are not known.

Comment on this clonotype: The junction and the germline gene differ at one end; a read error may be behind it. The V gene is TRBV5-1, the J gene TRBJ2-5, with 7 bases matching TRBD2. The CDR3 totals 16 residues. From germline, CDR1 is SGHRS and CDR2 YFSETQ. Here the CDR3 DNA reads TGCGCCAGCAGCTCAACCTCGGCTAGCGGCCAAGGGACCCAGTACTTC. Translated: CASSSTSASGQGTQYF.

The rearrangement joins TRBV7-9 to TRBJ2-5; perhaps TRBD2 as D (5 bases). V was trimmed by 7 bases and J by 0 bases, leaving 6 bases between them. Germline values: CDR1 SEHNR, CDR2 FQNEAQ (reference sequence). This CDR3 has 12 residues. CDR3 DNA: TGTGCCAGCAACGGGGACCAAGAGACCCAGTACTTC. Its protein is CASNGDQETQYF.

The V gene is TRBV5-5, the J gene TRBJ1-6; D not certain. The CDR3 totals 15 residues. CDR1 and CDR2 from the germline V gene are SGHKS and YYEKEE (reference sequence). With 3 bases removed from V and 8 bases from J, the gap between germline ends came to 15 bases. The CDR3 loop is CASSWATHEDSPLHF. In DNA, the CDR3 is TGTGCCAGCAGCTGGGCGACACATGAGGATTCACCCCTCCACTTT.

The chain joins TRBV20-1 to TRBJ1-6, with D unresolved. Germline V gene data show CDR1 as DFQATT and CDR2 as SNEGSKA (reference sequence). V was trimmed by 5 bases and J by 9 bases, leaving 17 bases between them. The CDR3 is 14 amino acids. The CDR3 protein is CSARLTVGVSPLHF. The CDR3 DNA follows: TGCAGTGCTCGCTTGACGGTGGGAGTTTCACCCCTCCACTTT.

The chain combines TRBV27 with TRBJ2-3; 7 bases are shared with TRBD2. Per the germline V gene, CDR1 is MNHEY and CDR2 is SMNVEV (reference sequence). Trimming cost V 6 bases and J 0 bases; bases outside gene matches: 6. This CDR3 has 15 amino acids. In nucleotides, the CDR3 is TGTGCCAGCAGGTTGGGGGGGGTTAGCACAGATACGCAGTATTTT. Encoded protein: CASRLGGVSTDTQYF.

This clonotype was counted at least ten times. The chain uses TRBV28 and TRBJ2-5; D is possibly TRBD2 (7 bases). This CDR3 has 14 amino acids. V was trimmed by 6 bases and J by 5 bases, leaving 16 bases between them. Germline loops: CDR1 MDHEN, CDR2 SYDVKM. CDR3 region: CASRGGGQWETQYF. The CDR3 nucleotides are TGTGCCAGCAGGGGCGGGGGCCAGTGGGAGACCCAGTACTTC.

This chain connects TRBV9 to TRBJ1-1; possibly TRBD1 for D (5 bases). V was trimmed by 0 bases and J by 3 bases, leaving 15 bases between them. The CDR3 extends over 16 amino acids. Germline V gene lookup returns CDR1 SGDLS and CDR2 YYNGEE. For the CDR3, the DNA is TGTGCCAGCAGCGTAGGTTCGGGGACTTCGGACACTGAAGCTTTCTTT. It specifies CASSVGSGTSDTEAFF.

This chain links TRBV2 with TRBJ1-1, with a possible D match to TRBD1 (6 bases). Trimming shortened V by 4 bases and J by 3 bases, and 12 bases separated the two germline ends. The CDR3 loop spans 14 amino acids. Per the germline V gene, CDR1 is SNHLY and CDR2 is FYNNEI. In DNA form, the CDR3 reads TGTGCCAGCAGTGCAGGGGTTGGTGACACTGAAGCTTTCTTT. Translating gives CASSAGVGDTEAFF. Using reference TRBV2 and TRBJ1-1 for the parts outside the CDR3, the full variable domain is EPEVTQTPSHQVTQMGQEVILRCVPISNHLYFYWYRQILGQKVEFLVSFYNNEISEKSEIFDDQFSVERPDGSNFTLKIRSTKLEDSAMYFCASSAGVGDTEAFFGQGTRLTVV.

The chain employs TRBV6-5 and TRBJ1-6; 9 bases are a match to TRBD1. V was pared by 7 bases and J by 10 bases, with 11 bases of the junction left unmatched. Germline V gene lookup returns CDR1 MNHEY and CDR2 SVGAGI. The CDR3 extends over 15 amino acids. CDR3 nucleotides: TGTGCCAGCACCAGGATACAGGGGGCAGGATCACCCCTCCACTTT. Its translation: CASTRIQGAGSPLHF.

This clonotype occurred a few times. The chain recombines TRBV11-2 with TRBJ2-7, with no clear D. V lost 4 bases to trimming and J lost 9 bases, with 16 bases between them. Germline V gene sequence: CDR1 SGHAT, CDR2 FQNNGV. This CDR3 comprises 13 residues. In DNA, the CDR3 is TGTGCCAGCAGCTCGTACAAACAGAATGGGCAGTACTTC. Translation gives CASSSYKQNGQYF. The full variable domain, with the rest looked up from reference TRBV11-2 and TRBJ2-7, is EAGVAQSPRYKIIEKRQSVAFWCNPISGHATLYWYQQILGQGPKLLIQFQNNGVVDDSQLPKDRFSAERLKGVDSTLKIQPAKLEDSAVYLCASSSYKQNGQYFGPGTRLTVT.

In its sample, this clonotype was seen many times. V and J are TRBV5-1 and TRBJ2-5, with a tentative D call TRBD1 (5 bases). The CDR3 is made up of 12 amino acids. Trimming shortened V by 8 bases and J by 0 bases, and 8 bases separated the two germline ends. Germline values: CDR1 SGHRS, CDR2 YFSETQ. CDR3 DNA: TGCGCCAGTGCCAGGGACCAAGAGACCCAGTACTTC. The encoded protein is CASARDQETQYF.

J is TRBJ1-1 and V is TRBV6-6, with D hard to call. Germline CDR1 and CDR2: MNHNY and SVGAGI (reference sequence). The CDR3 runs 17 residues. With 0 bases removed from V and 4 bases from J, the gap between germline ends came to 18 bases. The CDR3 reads CASSYSTSLGFGTEAFF. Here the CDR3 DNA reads TGTGCCAGCAGTTACTCGACGAGTTTGGGCTTCGGCACTGAAGCTTTCTTT.

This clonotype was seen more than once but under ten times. The CDR3 sequence is CASSFKSNQPQHF. The CDR3 nucleotides are TGTGCCAGCAGTTTCAAGAGCAATCAGCCCCAGCATTTT. This rearrangement joins TRBV27 to TRBJ1-5; the D is unclear. CDR3 length: 13 residues. CDR1 MNHEY and CDR2 SMNVEV come from the germline V gene (reference sequence). With 3 bases removed from V and 1 base from J, the gap between germline ends came to 4 bases.

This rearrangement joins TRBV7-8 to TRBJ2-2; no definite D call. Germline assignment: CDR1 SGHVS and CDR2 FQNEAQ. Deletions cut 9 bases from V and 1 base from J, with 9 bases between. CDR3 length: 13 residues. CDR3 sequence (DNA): TGTGCCAGTCGGACCGTGAACACCGGGGAGCTGTTTTTT. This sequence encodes CASRTVNTGELFF.

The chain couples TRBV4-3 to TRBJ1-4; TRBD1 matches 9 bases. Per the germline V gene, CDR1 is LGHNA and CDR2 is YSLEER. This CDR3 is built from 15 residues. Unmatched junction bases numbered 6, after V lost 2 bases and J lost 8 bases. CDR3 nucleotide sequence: TGCGCCAGCAGCCAAAGACAGGGGGAATACGAAAAACTGTTTTTT. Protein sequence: CASSQRQGEYEKLFF.

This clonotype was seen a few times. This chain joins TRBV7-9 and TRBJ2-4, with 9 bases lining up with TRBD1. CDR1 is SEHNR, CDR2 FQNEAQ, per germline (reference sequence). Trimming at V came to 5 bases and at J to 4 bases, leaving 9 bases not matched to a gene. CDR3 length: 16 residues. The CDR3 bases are TGTGCCAGCAGCCCGACAGGGGGGGAATTGAAAAACATTCAGTACTTC. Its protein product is CASSPTGGELKNIQYF.

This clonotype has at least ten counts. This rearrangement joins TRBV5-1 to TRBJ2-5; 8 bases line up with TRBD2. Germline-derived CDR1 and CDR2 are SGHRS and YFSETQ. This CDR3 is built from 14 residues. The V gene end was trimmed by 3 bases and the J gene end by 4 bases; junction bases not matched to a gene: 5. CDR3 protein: CASSSAGGAETQYF. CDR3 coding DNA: TGCGCCAGCAGCTCCGCGGGGGGCGCAGAGACCCAGTACTTC.

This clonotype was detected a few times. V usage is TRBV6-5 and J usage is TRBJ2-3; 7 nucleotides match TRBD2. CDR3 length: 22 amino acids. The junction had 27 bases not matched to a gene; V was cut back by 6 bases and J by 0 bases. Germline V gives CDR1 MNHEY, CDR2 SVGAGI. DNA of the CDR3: TGTGCCAGCAGCCTAACTCTCCCGGGTCCTTTCCAGCGGGGTACTAGCACAGATACGCAGTATTTT. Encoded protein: CASSLTLPGPFQRGTSTDTQYF.

In nucleotides, the CDR3 is TGTGCCAGCAGCCAGCTGTCGGGACAGACCTTCATGTCGCAGTATTTT. Translating gives CASSQLSGQTFMSQYF. The chain recombines TRBV14 with TRBJ2-3, with 7 bases aligning to TRBD1. Germline CDR1 is SGHDN and CDR2 is FVKESK. Trimming removed 3 bases from V and 10 bases from J; junction bases left unmatched: 16. The CDR3 runs 16 residues.